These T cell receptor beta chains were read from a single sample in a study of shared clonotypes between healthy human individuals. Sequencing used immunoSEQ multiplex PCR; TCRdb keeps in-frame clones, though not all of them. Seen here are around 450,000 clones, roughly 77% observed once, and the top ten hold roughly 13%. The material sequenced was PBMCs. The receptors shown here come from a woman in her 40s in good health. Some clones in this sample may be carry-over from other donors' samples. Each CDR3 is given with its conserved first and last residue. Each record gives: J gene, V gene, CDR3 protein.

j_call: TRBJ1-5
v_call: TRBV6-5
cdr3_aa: CASSYEGLNQPQHF

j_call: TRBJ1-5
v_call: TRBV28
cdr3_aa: CASKSGTGGNSNQPQHF

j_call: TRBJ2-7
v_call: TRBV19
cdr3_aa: CASERQGAYEQYF

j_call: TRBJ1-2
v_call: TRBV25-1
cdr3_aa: CASSEGPYGYTF

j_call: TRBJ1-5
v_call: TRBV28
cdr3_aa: CASSLSGDSNQPQHF

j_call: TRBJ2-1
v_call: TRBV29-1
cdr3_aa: CSVAPLAGANEQLF

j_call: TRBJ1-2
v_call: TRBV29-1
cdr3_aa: CSVEVAPPSYGYTF

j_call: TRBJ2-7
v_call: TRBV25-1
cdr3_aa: CASSERVGHEQYF

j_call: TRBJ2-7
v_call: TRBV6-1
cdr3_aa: CASSDRGRDEQYF

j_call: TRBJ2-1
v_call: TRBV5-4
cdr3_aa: CASRYRQASSYNEQFF

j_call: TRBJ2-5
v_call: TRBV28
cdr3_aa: CASRGTGQETQYF

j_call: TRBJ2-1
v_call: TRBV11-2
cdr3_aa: CASSLGGTEQFF

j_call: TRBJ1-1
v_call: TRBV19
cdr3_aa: CASSFTGRTEAFF

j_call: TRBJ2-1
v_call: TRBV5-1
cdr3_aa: CASSAGTVNEQFF

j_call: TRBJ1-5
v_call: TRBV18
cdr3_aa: CASSLDGGDQPQHF

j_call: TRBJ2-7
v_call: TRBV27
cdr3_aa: CASSQTRGGYEQYF

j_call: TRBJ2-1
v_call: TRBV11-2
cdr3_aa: CASSPWGAGGVYNEQFF

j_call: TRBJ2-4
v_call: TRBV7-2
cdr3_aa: CASSEDSSRTNIQYF

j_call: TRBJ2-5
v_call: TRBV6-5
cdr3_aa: CASSYTSGTQETQYF

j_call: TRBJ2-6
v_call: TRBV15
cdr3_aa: CATSRVFGANVLTF

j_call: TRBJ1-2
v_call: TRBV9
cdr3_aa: CASSVGQDNYGYTF

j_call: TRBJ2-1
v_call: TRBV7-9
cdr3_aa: CASSRRTLWGDEQFF

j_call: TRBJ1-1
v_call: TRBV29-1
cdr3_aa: CSVEVPGRNTEAFF

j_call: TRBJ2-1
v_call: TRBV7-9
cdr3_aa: CASSQNPIYSYNEQFF

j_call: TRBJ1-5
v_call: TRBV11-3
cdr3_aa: CASSTGLDQPQHF